This T cell receptor (beta chain) is drawn from a study of cytomegalovirus exposure and HLA in healthy donors (dated by TCRdb to the late 2010s). Regarding the study in general: An earlier analysis of roughly 500 of the donors reported 250 to 350 Gb of sequence data and roughly 110 million unique TCR beta sequences from 150 million to 200 million T cells. Among the roughly 400 genotyped donors, more than 70% belonged to the genetic ancestry cluster associated with self-reported Caucasian donors. The aim of the study was to test whether cataloging public T cell receptors could identify signatures of past pathogen exposure. A later analysis re-examined previously published TCR beta repertoires from roughly 650 donors and added high-resolution HLA genotyping to investigate patterns of TCR occurrence. Genome-wide SNP genotypes for about 65% of the roughly 700 donors were used in a later genetic analysis, which treated that subset as a discovery cohort. An earlier analysis of several hundred of the donors applied high-throughput TCR beta sequencing to assess whether each TCR beta V gene segment acted as functional or pseudogenic. To predict cytomegalovirus infection status, the study brought together high-throughput TCR immunosequencing, statistical association of individual TCRs with disease status, and machine learning. In the later analysis, no new phenotypic data were used to find candidate immune exposures; instead, reliance was placed on TCR beta sequences and their occurrence across donors. In addition to the first cohort of several hundred subjects, a separate validation cohort of 120 different subjects was used. Donor age, sex, ethnicity and CMV serostatus were collected together with the repertoire data. Across roughly 420 genotyped donors of the cohort, an average of roughly 200,000 unique TCR beta nucleotide sequences per donor were sequenced, and roughly a sixth of those sequences were non-productive. HLA typing covered class I and class II loci at four-digit resolution. Every repertoire in the discovery cohort had been generated on one and the same sequencing platform. A handful of DR-DQ haplotypes were handled as single units for association and clustering because linkage in the cohort was strong. Typing coverage differed by locus: A, B, C, DRB1 and DQB1 were typed in roughly 620-630 donors, DQA1 in about 560, DPA1 in some 570, and DPB1 in about 450. Using immunosequencing, the study profiled T cell repertoires from 500 to 800 subjects and related those repertoires to cytomegalovirus serostatus. Around 320 gigabases of sequencing data and approximately 85 million unique TCR sequences were included in an early release covering roughly 700 HLA-typed donors.

The cohort comprised 670 or so healthy bone marrow donors. All cohort members were sampled while nominally healthy, although unrecorded immune exposures were likely present. The donor tested CMV seronegative and was one of the 352 seronegative cohort members. Each donor provided a peripheral blood sample, and peripheral blood mononuclear cells were used for TCR beta sequencing. Genomic DNA was extracted from the blood cell samples with the Qiagen DNeasy Blood Extraction Kit. Receptor libraries were prepared by the immunoSEQ multiplex PCR assay. For the multiplex PCR, a mixture combining 60 forward primers for TCR Vbeta segments and 13 reverse primers for TCR Jbeta segments was used. Amplification of the CDR3 region of rearranged TCR beta genes was performed with a multiplex PCR assay on genomic DNA. The amplified TCR beta libraries were sequenced on the Illumina HiSeq System as 87-base-pair reads. The authors' pipeline ran thus. In a later analysis, around 80 million unique TCR beta chains were counted across the roughly 670 repertoires, and approximately 9.9 million of these chains were shared by at least two donors. Raw reads were error-corrected and collapsed into unique sequences with a nearest-neighbor algorithm that merged closely related sequences to remove PCR and sequencing errors. To assign V, D and J gene segments, CDR3 sequences were aligned to IMGT reference sequences. For a sequence to be retained, a match of at least six nucleotides was required to both a V gene segment and a J gene segment. Rearrangements were classified as productive when the CDR3 lacked stop codons and remained in frame with V and J, and all other rearrangements were classified as non-productive. CDR3 was defined by IMGT convention, running from the second conserved V-encoded cysteine to the conserved J-encoded phenylalanine. In an earlier analysis of roughly 580 of the donors, sequences lacking an unambiguous match to a single V gene segment were excluded. In an earlier analysis of approximately 550 of the donors, V segments were called functional above 56.7% productive rearrangements and were called segregating when the between-donor standard deviation exceeded 5%. To diagnose cytomegalovirus status from the catalog of TCR beta chain sequences, a statistical classification framework was built. In a later analysis, V and J genes were assigned by comparing TCR nucleotide sequences against IMGT/GENE-DB human TR gene sequences. Using the TCRdist pipeline, a later analysis assigned CDR3 sequences along with most-parsimonious VDJ recombination scenarios. In a later analysis, each TCR beta chain was defined by its CDR3 amino acid sequence together with its V-gene family, and reads without a unique V-gene family were excluded. In a later analysis, 450 to 600 highly shared, low-generation-probability nucleotide sequences were removed to address suspected cross-contamination and a sequencing artifact. A later analysis calculated a clonal expansion index for each public chain from normalized within-repertoire ranks of inferred template counts. Generation probabilities in a later analysis came from a VDJ recombination model fitted to out-of-frame rearrangements, and those results were checked against IGoR. In a later analysis, TCR-TCR, TCR-HLA and TCR-CMV co-occurrence was scored with hypergeometric tests, and a repertoire-size bias correction was applied to TCR pairs. False discovery rates were estimated in a later analysis by permuting HLA or CMV assignments 20 times. A later analysis grouped co-occurring TCRs with DBSCAN, adding TCRdist sequence similarity when clustering within HLA-allele-positive subsets. Co-occurrence clustering excluded repertoires with fewer than 30,000 or more than 120,000 public chains, plus five with anomalous nucleotide sharing. The table was pulled from immuneACCESS by TCRdb, which kept in-frame rearrangements only. Such tables lose some clones; where checked, under half of the loss comes from unresolved V genes, and the rest has no known cause. The V and J calls and the clone size are those of that table, but D and trimming were determined from the DNA. In this sample the table shows about 150,000 clones, roughly 70% of which occur a single time. The ten most abundant clones make up approximately 2% of the sample.

The junction shows trimming of 6 bases on V and 1 base on J, and the gene matches do not reach 6 bases of it. From the cysteine up to the phenylalanine, the CDR3 has a length of 16 residues. Solely the CDR3 DNA is kept, with 48 bases framed from the first base. CDR1 and CDR2, looked up from the germline V gene, are ENHRY and SYGVKD. What the work shows at the level of the full study, not this receptor alone: Sequencing depth was assumed to be roughly uniform across donors in the presence/absence analyses, though that assumption may not hold. This cohort had only TCR beta chains sequenced, and the lack of alpha or paired-chain data limited which features could be detected. When HLA alleles, especially DR and DQ, strongly co-occurred, attributing TCR associations to individual alleles was difficult. The sequencing pipeline was judged likely to have produced a cluster of highly shared sequence variants as a technical artifact. An earlier analysis of around 500 of the donors showed that most TCR beta V segments appeared in productive rearrangements either about 90% or about 30% of the time, which broadly matched IMGT annotations. In vitro tests confirmed that a few of the cytomegalovirus-associated TCR beta chains recognize cytomegalovirus antigens. Most TCR sequences were observed very rarely across donors, whereas some public TCRs were present in many individuals. Because HLA typing was missing for some donors at each locus, association tests included only the typed subset. Because counts were too low, around 17 rarely observed V segments, including chromosome 9 orphons, were left out of the earlier analysis of a few hundred of the donors. In a later analysis, HLA-associated TCR beta chains were found to be more clonally expanded and to have lower generation probabilities than equally common non-associated chains. Some IMGT-functional V segments, including TRBV6-2 and TRBV6-3, could not be distinguished by the 87-base-pair reads and were therefore excluded. A further reported finding was that TCR beta sequences accurately predicted the HLA-A and HLA-B alleles for most subjects in the first cohort. In a later genetic analysis, a missense DCLRE1C variant was associated with V-gene and J-gene trimming of TCR beta chains, and the association was replicated in an independent cohort. According to a later analysis, TCR association rates differed among HLA loci, with DRB1 alleles showing the most associated TCRs and HLA-C alleles showing the fewest. Cytomegalovirus status was reported to be diagnosed by the classifier with high specificity and sensitivity in both the original and validation cohorts. A total of some 180 TCR beta chains were listed by the study as associated with cytomegalovirus. A later analysis reported that several top co-occurrence clusters appeared linked to parvovirus B19, influenza, CMV and Epstein-Barr virus. In a later analysis, most CMV-associated TCR beta chains were found to appear HLA-restricted, with HLA associations seemingly driven largely by CMV exposure. A later genetic analysis reported fewer N-insertions in productive TCRs among donors in an Asian-associated ancestry cluster than the approximately 670-donor mean. The authors suggested that the approach could potentially be extended to other disease states and immunological phenotypes. Immune exposure information for the cohort was limited to CMV serostatus. Correlated functional status among segregating V segments might reflect linkage disequilibrium, but an unknown experimental factor could not be ruled out. In a later analysis, some 17,000 TCR beta sequences were associated with specific HLA alleles at a false discovery rate of 0.05.

About this clone: Its binding antigen is unknown. Base qualities are missing; no much larger clone stands one base away.

The chain was built from TRBV10-3 and TRBJ2-3; a stretch of 11 junction bases matches TRBD2. The sequenced sample consisted of PBMCs. This receptor was taken from a woman aged 35 to 49 in good health and CMV-seronegative. The nucleotide sequence is given as TGTGCCATCAGGGAGAATAGCGGGGGGGGCACAGATACGCAGTATTTT. This gives the protein CAIRENSGGGTDTQYF.